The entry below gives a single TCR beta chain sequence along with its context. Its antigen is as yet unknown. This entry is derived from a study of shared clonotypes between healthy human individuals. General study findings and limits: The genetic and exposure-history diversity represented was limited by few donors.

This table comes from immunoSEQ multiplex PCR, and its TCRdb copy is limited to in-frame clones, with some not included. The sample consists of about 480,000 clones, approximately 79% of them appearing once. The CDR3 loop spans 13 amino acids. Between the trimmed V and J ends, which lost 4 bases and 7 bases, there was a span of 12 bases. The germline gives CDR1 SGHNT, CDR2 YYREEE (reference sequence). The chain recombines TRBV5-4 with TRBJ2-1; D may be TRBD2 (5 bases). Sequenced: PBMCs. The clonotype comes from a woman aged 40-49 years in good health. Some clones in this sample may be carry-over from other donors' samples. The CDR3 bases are TGTGCCAGCAGCGGGTGGACTCTAAATGAGCAGTTCTTC. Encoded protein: CASSGWTLNEQFF.